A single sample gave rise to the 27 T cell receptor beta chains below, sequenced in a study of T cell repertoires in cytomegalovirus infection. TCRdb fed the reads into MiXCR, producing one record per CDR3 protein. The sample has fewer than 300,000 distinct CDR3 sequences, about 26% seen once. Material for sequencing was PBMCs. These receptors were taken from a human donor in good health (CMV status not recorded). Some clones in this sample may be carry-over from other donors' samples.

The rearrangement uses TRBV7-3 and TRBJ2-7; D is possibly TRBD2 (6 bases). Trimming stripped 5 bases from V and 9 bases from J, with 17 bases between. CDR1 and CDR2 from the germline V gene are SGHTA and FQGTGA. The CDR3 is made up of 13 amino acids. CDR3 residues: CASSPTGGGGQYF. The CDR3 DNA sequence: TGTGCCAGCAGCCCCACCGGTGGGGGAGGGCAGTACTTC.

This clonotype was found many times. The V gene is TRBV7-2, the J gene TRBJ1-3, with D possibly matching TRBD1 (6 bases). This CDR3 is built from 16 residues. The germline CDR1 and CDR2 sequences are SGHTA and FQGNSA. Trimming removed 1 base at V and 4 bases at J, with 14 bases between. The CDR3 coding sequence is TGTGCCAGCAGCTTAGTCCCGGGGGCAGACGGAAACACCATATATTTT. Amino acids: CASSLVPGADGNTIYF.

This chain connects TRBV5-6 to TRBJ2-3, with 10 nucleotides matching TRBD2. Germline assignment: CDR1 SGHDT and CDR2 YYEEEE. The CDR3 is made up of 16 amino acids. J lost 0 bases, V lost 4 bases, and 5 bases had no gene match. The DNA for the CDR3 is TGTGCCAGCAGCCGTGCTAGCGGGGGAAGCACAGATACGCAGTATTTT. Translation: CASSRASGGSTDTQYF.

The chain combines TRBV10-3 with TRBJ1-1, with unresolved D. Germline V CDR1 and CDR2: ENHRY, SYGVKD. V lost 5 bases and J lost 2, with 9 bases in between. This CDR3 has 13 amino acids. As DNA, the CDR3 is TGTGCCATCAGTCCGCAGCCCAACACTGAAGCTTTCTTT. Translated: CAISPQPNTEAFF.

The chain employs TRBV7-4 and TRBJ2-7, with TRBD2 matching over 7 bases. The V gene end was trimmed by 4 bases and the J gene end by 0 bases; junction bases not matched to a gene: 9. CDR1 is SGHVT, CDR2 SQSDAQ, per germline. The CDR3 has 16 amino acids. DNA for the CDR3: TGTGCCAGCAGCTCCGCCGCGCGGGAGAGCTCCTACGAGCAGTACTTC. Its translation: CASSSAARESSYEQYF.

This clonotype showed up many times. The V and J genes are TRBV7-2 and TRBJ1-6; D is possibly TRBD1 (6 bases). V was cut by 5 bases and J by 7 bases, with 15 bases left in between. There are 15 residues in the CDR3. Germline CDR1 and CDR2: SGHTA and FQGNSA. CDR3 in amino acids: CASSVRGQGNSPLHF. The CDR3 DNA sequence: TGTGCCAGCAGCGTGCGGGGGCAGGGCAATTCACCCCTCCACTTT. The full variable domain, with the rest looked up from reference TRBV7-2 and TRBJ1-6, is GAGVSQSPSNKVTEKGKDVELRCDPISGHTALYWYRQSLGQGLEFLIYFQGNSAPDKSGLPSDRFSAERTGGSVSTLTIQRTQQEDSAVYLCASSVRGQGNSPLHFGNGTRLTVT.

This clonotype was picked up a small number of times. In DNA form, the CDR3 reads TGTGCCAGCAGCTTAGATGGGTGGGGACGAGACACTGAAGCTTTCTTT. As protein: CASSLDGWGRDTEAFF. This chain uses TRBV11-2 with TRBJ1-1, with D possibly matching TRBD1 (5 bases). The CDR3 length is 16 residues. Germline V gene sequence: CDR1 SGHAT, CDR2 FQNNGV. Between the trimmed V and J ends, which lost 0 bases and 3 bases, there was a span of 14 bases.

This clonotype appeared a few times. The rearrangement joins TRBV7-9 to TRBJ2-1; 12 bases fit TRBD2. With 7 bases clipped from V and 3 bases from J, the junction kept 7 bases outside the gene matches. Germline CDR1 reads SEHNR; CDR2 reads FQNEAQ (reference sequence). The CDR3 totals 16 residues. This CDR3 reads CASNRLAGVNYNEQFF. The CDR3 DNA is TGTGCCAGCAACAGACTAGCGGGAGTTAACTACAATGAGCAGTTCTTC.

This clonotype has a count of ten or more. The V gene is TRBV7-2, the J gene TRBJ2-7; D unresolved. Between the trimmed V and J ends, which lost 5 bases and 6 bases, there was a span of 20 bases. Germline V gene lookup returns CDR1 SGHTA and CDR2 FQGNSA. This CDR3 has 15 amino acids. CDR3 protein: CASSPIPTSEVEQYF. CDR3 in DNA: TGTGCCAGCAGCCCAATACCTACGAGTGAGGTCGAGCAGTACTTC.

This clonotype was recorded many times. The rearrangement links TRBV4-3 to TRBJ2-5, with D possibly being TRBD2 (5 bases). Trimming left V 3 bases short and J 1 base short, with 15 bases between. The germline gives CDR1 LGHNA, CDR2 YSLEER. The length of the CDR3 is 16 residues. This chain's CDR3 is CASSQSRRAVQETQYF. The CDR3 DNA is TGCGCCAGCAGCCAGAGCCGGCGGGCTGTCCAAGAGACCCAGTACTTC.

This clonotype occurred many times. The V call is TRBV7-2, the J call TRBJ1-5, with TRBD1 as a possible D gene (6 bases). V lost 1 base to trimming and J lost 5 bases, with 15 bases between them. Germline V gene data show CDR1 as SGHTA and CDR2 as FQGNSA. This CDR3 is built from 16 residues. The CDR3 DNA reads TGTGCCAGCAGCTTAGAATCTAAGGACAGATATCAGCCCCAGCATTTT. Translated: CASSLESKDRYQPQHF.

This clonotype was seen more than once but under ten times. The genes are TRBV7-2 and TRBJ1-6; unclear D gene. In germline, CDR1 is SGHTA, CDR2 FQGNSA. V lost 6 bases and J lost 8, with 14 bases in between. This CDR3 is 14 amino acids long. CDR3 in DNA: TGTGCCAGCAGTCGCGCGGAGGCATATTCACCCCTCCACTTT. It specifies CASSRAEAYSPLHF.

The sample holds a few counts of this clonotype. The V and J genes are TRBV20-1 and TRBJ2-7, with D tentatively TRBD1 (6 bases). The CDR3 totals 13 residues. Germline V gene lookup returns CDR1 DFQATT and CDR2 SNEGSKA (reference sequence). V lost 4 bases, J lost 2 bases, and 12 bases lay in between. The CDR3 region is CSAKPGQTYEQYF. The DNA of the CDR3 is TGCAGTGCTAAGCCGGGACAAACCTACGAGCAGTACTTC.

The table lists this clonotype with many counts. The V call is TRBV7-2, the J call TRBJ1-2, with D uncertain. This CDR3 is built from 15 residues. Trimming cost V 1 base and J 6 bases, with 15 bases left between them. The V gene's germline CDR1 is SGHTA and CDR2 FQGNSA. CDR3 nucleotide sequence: TGTGCCAGCAGCTTAGTTGCTCTTCAAGGACATGGCTACACCTTC. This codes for CASSLVALQGHGYTF. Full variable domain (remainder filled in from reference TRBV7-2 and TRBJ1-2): GAGVSQSPSNKVTEKGKDVELRCDPISGHTALYWYRQSLGQGLEFLIYFQGNSAPDKSGLPSDRFSAERTGGSVSTLTIQRTQQEDSAVYLCASSLVALQGHGYTFGSGTRLTVV.

CDR3 in DNA: TGCAGTGCTAGCGCCAGGGTAGGCAGGGGCTACACCTTC. Amino acids: CSASARVGRGYTF. This chain links TRBV20-1 with TRBJ1-2; the D gene is possibly TRBD1 (5 bases). Germline V lookup: CDR1 DFQATT, CDR2 SNEGSKA (reference sequence). The V and J ends lost 3 bases and 8 bases respectively, with 16 bases between them. The CDR3 extends over 13 amino acids.

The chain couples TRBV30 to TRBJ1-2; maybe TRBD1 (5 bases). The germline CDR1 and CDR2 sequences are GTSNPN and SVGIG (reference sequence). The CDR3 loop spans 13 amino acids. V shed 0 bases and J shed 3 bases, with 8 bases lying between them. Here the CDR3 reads CAWSVGGDYGYTF. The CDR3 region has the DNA TGTGCCTGGAGTGTCGGGGGTGACTATGGCTACACCTTC.

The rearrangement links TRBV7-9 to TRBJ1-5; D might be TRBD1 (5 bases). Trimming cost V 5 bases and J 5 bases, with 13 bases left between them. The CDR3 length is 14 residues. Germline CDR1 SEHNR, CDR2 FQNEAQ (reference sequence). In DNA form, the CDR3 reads TGTGCCAGCAGCCGTGAAGGGGTGGATCAGCCCCAGCATTTT. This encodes CASSREGVDQPQHF. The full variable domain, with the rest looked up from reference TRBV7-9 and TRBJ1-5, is DTGVSQNPRHKITKRGQNVTFRCDPISEHNRLYWYRQTLGQGPEFLTYFQNEAQLEKSRLLSDRFSAERPKGSFSTLEIQRTEQGDSAMYLCASSREGVDQPQHFGDGTRLSIL.

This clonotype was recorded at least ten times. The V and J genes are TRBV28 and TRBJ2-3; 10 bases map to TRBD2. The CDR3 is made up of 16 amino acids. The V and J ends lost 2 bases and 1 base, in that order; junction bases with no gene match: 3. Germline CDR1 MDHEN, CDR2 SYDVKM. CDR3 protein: CASSLTLAGGTDTQYF. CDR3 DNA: TGTGCCAGCAGTTTAACCCTAGCGGGAGGCACAGATACGCAGTATTTT.

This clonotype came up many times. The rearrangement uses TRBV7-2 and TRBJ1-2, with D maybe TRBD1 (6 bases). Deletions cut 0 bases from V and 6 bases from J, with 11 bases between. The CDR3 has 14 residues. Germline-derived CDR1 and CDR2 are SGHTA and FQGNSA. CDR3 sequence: CASSLAGGADGYTF. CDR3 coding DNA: TGTGCCAGCAGCTTAGCGGGGGGCGCCGATGGCTACACCTTC.

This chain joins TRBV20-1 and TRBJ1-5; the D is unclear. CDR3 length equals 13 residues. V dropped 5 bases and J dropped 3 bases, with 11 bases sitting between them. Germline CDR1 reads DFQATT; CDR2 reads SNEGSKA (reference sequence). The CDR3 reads CSAYTFLNQPQHF. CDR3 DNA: TGCAGTGCTTACACGTTTCTCAATCAGCCCCAGCATTTT.

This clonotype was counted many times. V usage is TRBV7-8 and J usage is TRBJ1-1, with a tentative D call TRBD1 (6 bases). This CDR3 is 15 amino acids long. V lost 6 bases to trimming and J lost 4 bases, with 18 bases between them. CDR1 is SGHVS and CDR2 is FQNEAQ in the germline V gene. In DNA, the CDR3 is TGTGCCAGCAGGCGAATGAGGACAGACATCACTGAAGCTTTCTTT. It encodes CASRRMRTDITEAFF.

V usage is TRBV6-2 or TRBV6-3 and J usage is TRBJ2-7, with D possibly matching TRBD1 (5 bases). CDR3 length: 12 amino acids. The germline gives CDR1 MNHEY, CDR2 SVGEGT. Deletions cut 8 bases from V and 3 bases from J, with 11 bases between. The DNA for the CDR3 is TGTGCCAGCCATAGACAGAGCTACGAGCAGTACTTC. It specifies CASHRQSYEQYF.

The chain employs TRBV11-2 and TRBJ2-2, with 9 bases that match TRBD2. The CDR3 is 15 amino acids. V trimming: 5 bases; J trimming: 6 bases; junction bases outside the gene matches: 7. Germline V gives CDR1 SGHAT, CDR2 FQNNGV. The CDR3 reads CASSPWRLAAGELFF. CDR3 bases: TGTGCCAGCAGCCCTTGGAGACTAGCGGCCGGGGAGCTGTTTTTT.

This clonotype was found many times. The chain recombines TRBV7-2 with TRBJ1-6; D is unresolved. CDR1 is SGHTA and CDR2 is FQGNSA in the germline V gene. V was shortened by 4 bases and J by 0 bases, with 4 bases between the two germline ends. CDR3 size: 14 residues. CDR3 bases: TGTGCCAGCAGCTCGTACTCCTATAATTCACCCCTCCACTTT. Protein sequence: CASSSYSYNSPLHF.

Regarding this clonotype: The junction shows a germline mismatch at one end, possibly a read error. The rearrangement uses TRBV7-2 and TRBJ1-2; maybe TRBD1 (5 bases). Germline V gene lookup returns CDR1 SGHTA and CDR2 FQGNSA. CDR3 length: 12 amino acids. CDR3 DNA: TGTGCCAGCAGCTTATCAGGGTATGGCTACATCTTC. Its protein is CASSLSGYGYIF.

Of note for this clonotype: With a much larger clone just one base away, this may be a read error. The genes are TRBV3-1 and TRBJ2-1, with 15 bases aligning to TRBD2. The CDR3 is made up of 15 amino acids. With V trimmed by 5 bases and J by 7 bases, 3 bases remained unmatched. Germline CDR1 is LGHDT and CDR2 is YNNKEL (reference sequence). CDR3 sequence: CASSNGLAGGNEQFF. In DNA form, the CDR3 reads TGTGCCAGCAGCAATGGACTAGCGGGAGGGAATGAGCAGTTCTTC.

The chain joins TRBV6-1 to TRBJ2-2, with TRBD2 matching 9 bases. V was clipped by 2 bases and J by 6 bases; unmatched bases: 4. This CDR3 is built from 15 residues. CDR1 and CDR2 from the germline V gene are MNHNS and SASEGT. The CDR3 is CASSEIAGVAGELFF. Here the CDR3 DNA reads TGTGCCAGCAGTGAAATAGCGGGAGTTGCCGGGGAGCTGTTTTTT.